This T cell receptor beta chain was retrieved from a study of T cells after yellow fever vaccination. Findings and caveats of the study: Abundant bulk-derived clonotypes could contaminate FACS-sorted repertoires. The booster saw the reappearance of most primary-vaccination clones (roughly 95% CD4, around 88% CD8).

The authors made TCR cDNA by 5'RACE template switching, adding a universal primer site and UMIs. MiXCR, run by TCRdb on the 5' RACE reads, gives a single entry per CDR3 protein. The sample has some 500,000 distinct CDR3 sequences; approximately 13% are singletons. In the case of this clonotype: The antigen is not known.

Trimming stripped 7 bases from V and 1 base from J, with 12 bases between. Germline CDR1 and CDR2: SGHVS and FQNEAQ. CDR3 length: 14 residues. This chain uses TRBV7-8 with TRBJ2-3; perhaps TRBD2 as D (6 bases). This sequence was found in a man younger than 40 who received the YFV17D yellow fever vaccine. Material: PBMCs, obtained on the day of the yellow fever booster vaccination. CDR3 amino acids: CASKVGGGTDTQYF. The CDR3 DNA follows: TGTGCCAGCAAGGTGGGAGGCGGCACAGATACGCAGTATTTT.